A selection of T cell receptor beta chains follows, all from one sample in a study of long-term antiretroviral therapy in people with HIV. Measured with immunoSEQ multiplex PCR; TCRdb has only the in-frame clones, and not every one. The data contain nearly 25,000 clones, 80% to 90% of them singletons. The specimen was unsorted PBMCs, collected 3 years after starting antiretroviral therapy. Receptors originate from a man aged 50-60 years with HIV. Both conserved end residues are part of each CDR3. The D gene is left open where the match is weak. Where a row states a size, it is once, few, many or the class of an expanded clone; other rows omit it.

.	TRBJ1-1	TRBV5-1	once	CASSLGGETEAFF	TGCGCCAGCAGCTTGGGAGGGGAAACTGAAGCTTTCTTT
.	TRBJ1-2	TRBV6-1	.	CASSEALYTTANYGYTF	TGTGCCAGCAGTGAAGCACTATATACTACAGCTAACTATGGCTACACCTTC
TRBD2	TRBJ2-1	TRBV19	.	CASSYGAGDYNEQFF	TGTGCCAGTAGCTATGGAGCGGGGGACTACAATGAGCAGTTCTTC
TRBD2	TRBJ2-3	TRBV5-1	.	CASSPGRGGTDTQYF	TGCGCCAGCAGCCCGGGCCGGGGGGGCACAGATACGCAGTATTTT
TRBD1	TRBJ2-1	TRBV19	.	CASSPGQGDEQFF	TGTGCCAGTAGTCCGGGACAGGGTGATGAGCAGTTCTTC
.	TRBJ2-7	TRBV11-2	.	CASSLEATLNYEQYF	TGTGCCAGCAGCTTAGAGGCGACACTTAACTACGAGCAGTACTTC
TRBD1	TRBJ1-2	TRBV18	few	CASSPRGQGNGYTF	TGTGCCAGCTCACCACGGGGACAGGGAAATGGCTACACCTTC
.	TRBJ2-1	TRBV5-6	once	CASSVGANEQFF	TGTGCCAGCAGTGTGGGGGCCAATGAGCAGTTCTTC
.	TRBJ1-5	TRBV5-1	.	CASSLVPSNQPQHF	TGCGCCAGCAGCTTGGTCCCTAGCAATCAGCCCCAGCATTTT
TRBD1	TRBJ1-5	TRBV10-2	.	CASSLRQGYGTTQPQHF	TGCGCCAGCAGCCTTCGACAGGGGTACGGCACCACTCAGCCCCAGCATTTT
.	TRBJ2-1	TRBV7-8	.	CASSLGQLLNEQFF	TGTGCCAGCAGCTTAGGGCAACTGCTCAATGAGCAGTTCTTC
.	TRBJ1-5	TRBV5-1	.	CASSLAPGGQAQHF	TGCGCCAGCAGCTTGGCCCCCGGGGGGCAGGCCCAGCATTTT
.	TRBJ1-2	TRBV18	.	CASSPRSASNYGYTF	TGTGCCAGCTCACCCAGGAGTGCGAGTAACTATGGCTACACCTTC
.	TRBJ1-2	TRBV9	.	CASRDGNYGYTF	TGTGCCAGCAGGGACGGAAACTATGGCTACACCTTC
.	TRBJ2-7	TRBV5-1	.	CASSLAGDEQYF	TGCGCCAGCAGCTTGGCGGGGGACGAGCAGTACTTC
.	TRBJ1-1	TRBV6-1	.	CASSEFNTEAFF	TGTGCCAGCAGTGAGTTTAACACTGAAGCTTTCTTT
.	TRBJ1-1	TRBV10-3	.	CAISASGDTEAFF	TGTGCCATCAGTGCGTCCGGGGACACTGAAGCTTTCTTT
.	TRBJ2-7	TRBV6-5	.	CASSYSAGQRFYEQYF	TGTGCCAGCAGTTACTCGGCGGGACAGCGGTTCTACGAGCAGTACTTC
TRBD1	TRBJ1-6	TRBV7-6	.	CASSQSTGGGSPLHF	TGTGCCAGCAGCCAGTCGACAGGGGGCGGTTCACCCCTCCACTTT
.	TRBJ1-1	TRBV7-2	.	CASSPIPGGYTEAFF	TGTGCCAGCAGCCCTATACCGGGCGGGTACACTGAAGCTTTCTTT
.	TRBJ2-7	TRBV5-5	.	CASSLVSVREQYF	TGTGCCAGCAGCTTGGTGTCGGTGCGGGAGCAGTACTTC
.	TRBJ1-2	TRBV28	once	CASSLSGFYGYTF	TGTGCCAGCAGTTTATCCGGATTCTATGGCTACACCTTC
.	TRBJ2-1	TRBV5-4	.	CASIIGGVLGSSYNEQFF	TGTGCCAGCATCATTGGGGGAGTGTTGGGGAGCTCCTACAATGAGCAGTTCTTC
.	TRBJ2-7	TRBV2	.	CASTFHYEQYF	TGTGCCAGCACCTTCCACTACGAGCAGTACTTC
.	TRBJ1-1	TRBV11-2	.	CASSFSGIDTEAFF	TGTGCCAGCAGCTTCTCTGGGATCGACACTGAAGCTTTCTTT
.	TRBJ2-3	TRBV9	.	CASSVDQHTQYF	TGTGCCAGCAGCGTAGATCAACATACGCAGTATTTT
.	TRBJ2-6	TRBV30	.	CAWGGQSGANVLTF	TGTGCCTGGGGCGGACAGTCTGGGGCCAACGTCCTGACTTTC
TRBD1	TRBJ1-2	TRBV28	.	CASRTGTGGGYTF	TGTGCCAGCAGAACCGGGACAGGGGGTGGCTACACCTTC
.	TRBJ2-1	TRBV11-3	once	CASSLRMDGEQFF	TGTGCCAGCAGCTTAAGGATGGACGGTGAGCAGTTCTTC
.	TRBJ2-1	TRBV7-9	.	CASSLAGTYNEQFF	TGTGCCAGCAGCTTAGCGGGAACCTACAATGAGCAGTTCTTC
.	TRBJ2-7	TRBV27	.	CASSFVGPRYEQYF	TGTGCCAGCAGTTTCGTAGGCCCCCGCTACGAGCAGTACTTC
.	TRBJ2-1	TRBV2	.	CASRTGGISYNEQFF	TGTGCCAGCAGGACAGGTGGGATTTCCTACAATGAGCAGTTCTTC
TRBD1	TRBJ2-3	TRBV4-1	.	CASSHPWAGGTDTQYF	TGCGCCAGCAGCCACCCATGGGCAGGGGGAACAGATACGCAGTATTTT
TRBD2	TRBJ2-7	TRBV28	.	CASSLRREKSEQYF	TGTGCCAGCAGTTTAAGGCGGGAGAAGAGCGAGCAGTACTTC
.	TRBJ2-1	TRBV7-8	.	CASSLGSQIVVSLDNEQFF	TGTGCCAGCAGCTTAGGCTCACAGATCGTCGTTTCGTTGGACAATGAGCAGTTCTTC
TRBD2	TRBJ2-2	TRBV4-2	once	CASSQESVAGGLPGELFF	TGTGCCAGCAGCCAAGAATCGGTGGCGGGGGGCCTCCCCGGGGAGCTGTTTTTT
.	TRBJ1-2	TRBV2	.	CASSLHSLDYGYTF	TGTGCCAGCAGCCTACACTCGCTAGACTATGGCTACACCTTC
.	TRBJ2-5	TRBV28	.	CATRGTYGQETQYF	TGTGCCACGCGGGGGACATACGGCCAAGAGACCCAGTACTTC
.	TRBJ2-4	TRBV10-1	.	CASSVLTGTIQYF	TGCGCCAGCAGTGTTCTAACAGGGACCATTCAGTACTTC
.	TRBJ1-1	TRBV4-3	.	CASSQDLGGMNTEAFF	TGCGCCAGCAGCCAAGACTTGGGGGGCATGAACACTGAAGCTTTCTTT
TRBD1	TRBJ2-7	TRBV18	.	CASSLGTGAYEQYF	TGTGCCAGCTCACTAGGGACAGGGGCGTACGAGCAGTACTTC
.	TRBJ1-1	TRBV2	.	CATQRWNTEAFF	TGTGCCACCCAAAGGTGGAACACTGAAGCTTTCTTT
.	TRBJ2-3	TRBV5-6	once	CASSWQGIYTDTQYF	TGTGCCAGCAGCTGGCAGGGCATTTACACAGATACGCAGTATTTT
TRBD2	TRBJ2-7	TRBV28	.	CASRRGLAGVTTSYEQYF	TGTGCCAGCAGGCGGGGACTAGCGGGAGTAACCACGTCCTACGAGCAGTACTTC
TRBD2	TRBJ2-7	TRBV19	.	CASSVGLAGINEQYF	TGTGCCAGTAGTGTGGGACTAGCGGGAATCAACGAGCAGTACTTC
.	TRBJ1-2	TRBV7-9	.	CASSFGGQDYGYTF	TGTGCCAGCAGCTTCGGGGGGCAGGACTATGGCTACACCTTC
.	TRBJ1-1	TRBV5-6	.	CASSLGGITEAFF	TGTGCCAGCAGCTTGGGAGGAATCACTGAAGCTTTCTTT
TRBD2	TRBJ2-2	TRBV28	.	CASINPGGANTGELFF	TGTGCCAGCATTAATCCGGGGGGAGCGAACACCGGGGAGCTGTTTTTT
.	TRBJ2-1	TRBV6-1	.	CASSVAGSSYNEQFF	TGTGCCAGCAGTGTTGCTGGGAGCTCCTACAATGAGCAGTTCTTC
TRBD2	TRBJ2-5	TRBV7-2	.	CASSRSGRASGQETQYF	TGTGCCAGCAGCCGTAGCGGGAGGGCCTCAGGACAAGAGACCCAGTACTTC
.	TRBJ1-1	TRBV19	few	CASSYRTATHTEAFF	TGTGCCAGTAGTTATAGAACAGCGACTCACACTGAAGCTTTCTTT